What follows are 9 T cell receptor beta chains derived from one specimen sequenced in a study of T cells in Graves' hyperthyroidism and ophthalmopathy. Researchers took RNA transcripts and amplified the TCR beta CDR3 regions from them. Carried out on the TCR CDR3, a first-round RT-PCR used the HTBI primer set. MiXCR was run by TCRdb on the multiplex PCR reads, yielding one entry per CDR3 protein. The sample yields 390,000 or so distinct CDR3 sequences, roughly 15% seen once. The material sequenced was blood. These receptors were collected from a man in his late teens or twenties with Graves' ophthalmopathy.

This clonotype was found a few times. Here the CDR3 reads CASSSPGQKVEAFF. As DNA, the CDR3 is TGTGCCAGCAGTTCACCGGGACAGAAAGTTGAAGCTTTCTTT. The J gene is TRBJ1-1, the V gene TRBV6-1; 7 nucleotides match TRBD1. With V trimmed by 5 bases and J by 7 bases, 10 bases remained unmatched. The CDR3 loop spans 14 amino acids. Germline V gene sequence: CDR1 MNHNS, CDR2 SASEGT.

This clonotype was recorded many times. The chain combines TRBV5-4 with TRBJ2-1; D is undetermined. From germline, CDR1 is SGHNT and CDR2 YYREEE (reference sequence). The CDR3 extends over 14 amino acids. Trimming shortened V by 5 bases and J by 7 bases, and 16 bases separated the two germline ends. The CDR3 DNA is TGTGCCAGCAGTTCCGGGTCTGTCCCTAATGAGCAGTTCTTC. Translation: CASSSGSVPNEQFF.

The table lists this clonotype with a few counts. The V gene is TRBV29-1, the J gene TRBJ2-7, with 12 bases that match TRBD2. V was clipped by 1 base and J by 3 bases; unmatched bases: 1. Germline CDR1 SQVTM, CDR2 ANQGSEA. The CDR3 length is 14 residues. The CDR3 sequence: CSVEALAGGYEQYF. As DNA, the CDR3 is TGCAGCGTTGAAGCACTAGCGGGAGGCTACGAGCAGTACTTC.

Ten or more counts support this clonotype. The chain uses TRBV12-3 or TRBV12-4 and TRBJ1-5; no reliable D call. The CDR3 sequence is 13 residues long. The V gene lost 5 bases and the J gene lost 5 bases, with 10 bases spanning the gap. CDR3 in DNA: TGTGCCAGCAGTCCTATCCACTATCAGCCCCAGCATTTT. Its translation: CASSPIHYQPQHF.

This clonotype was picked up a small number of times. V usage is TRBV19 and J usage is TRBJ2-2; D not resolved. This CDR3 region has 13 residues. With 7 bases removed from V and 5 bases from J, the gap between germline ends came to 11 bases. Germline values: CDR1 LNHDA, CDR2 SQIVND (reference sequence). The CDR3 region has the DNA TGTGCCAGTAATATGGGAACGACCGGGGAGCTGTTTTTT. Translating it yields CASNMGTTGELFF.

Many counts were recorded for this clonotype. This chain connects TRBV6-2 or TRBV6-3 to TRBJ2-1; D unclear. The CDR3 covers 14 residues. The V and J ends lost 0 bases and 6 bases respectively, with 9 bases between them. Germline-derived CDR1 and CDR2 are MNHEY and SVGEGT. The CDR3 DNA is TGTGCCAGCAGTTACTCAGGCCAAGGCAATGAGCAGTTCTTC. Its protein product is CASSYSGQGNEQFF.

This clonotype was recorded many times. This chain connects TRBV6-1 to TRBJ1-2; D unresolved. Trimming left V 4 bases short and J 4 bases short, with 10 bases between. This CDR3 contains 13 residues. Germline CDR1 is MNHNS and CDR2 is SASEGT. The CDR3, as DNA: TGTGCCAGCAGTGTTGCACGTGGCTATGGCTACACCTTC. Protein: CASSVARGYGYTF.

This clonotype has a count of ten or more. The gene calls are TRBV28 and TRBJ2-1; the D gene could be TRBD1 or TRBD2 (5 bases each). Looked up from germline, CDR1 is MDHEN and CDR2 is SYDVKM. The CDR3 is 13 residues long. V was pared by 7 bases and J by 4 bases, with 11 bases between. The CDR3 spells CASIGTPYNEQFF. DNA for the CDR3: TGTGCCAGCATTGGGACGCCTTACAATGAGCAGTTCTTC.

This clonotype was counted many times. The chain carries TRBV12-3 or TRBV12-4 and TRBJ2-3, with TRBD2 identical over 7 bases. Trimming took 0 bases from V and 0 from J; bases not matched to a gene: 6. The CDR3 sequence is 17 residues long. The CDR3 DNA follows: TGTGCCAGCAGTTTAGCCCCGCTAGCGGTTAGCACAGATACGCAGTATTTT. This gives the protein CASSLAPLAVSTDTQYF.